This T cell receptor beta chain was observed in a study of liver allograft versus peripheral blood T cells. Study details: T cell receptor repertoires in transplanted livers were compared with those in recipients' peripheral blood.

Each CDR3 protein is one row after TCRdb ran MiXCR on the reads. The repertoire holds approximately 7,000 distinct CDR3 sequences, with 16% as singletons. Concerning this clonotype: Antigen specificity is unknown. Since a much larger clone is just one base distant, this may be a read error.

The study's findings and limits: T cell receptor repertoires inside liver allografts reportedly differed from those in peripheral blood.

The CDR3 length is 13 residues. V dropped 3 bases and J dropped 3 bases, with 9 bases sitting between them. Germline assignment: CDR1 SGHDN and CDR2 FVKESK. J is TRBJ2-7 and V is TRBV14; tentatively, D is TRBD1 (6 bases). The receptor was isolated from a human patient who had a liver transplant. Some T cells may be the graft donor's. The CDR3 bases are TGTGCCAGCAGCCATGACAGGTTCTACGAGCAGTACTTC. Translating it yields CASSHDRFYEQYF.